The 20 T cell receptor beta chains below were found in one sample sequenced in a study of cytomegalovirus exposure and HLA in healthy donors. The PCR ran on 60 Vbeta and 13 Jbeta primers. The repertoire was sequenced with immunoSEQ multiplex PCR; TCRdb's copy has only in-frame clones and lacks some. There are 80,000 to 95,000 clones in the sample; roughly 74% occur only once, and roughly 15% lies in the top ten. Sample: PBMCs. The source of these receptors is a woman aged 18-30 years in good health and CMV-seropositive.

This chain connects TRBV5-4 to TRBJ2-7; D perhaps matches TRBD1 (5 bases). Germline CDR1 SGHNT, CDR2 YYREEE (reference sequence). CDR3 length: 11 amino acids. V was clipped by 4 bases and J by 5 bases, with 7 bases between them. As DNA, the CDR3 is TGTGCCAGCAGCAAAGGGGACGAGCAGTACTTC. Residues: CASSKGDEQYF.

The chain recombines TRBV4-1 with TRBJ1-5, with TRBD1 as a possible D gene (5 bases). Germline CDR1 reads MGHRA; CDR2 reads YSYEKL. There are 17 residues in the CDR3. The germline V and J ends were trimmed by 0 bases and 2 bases, with 14 bases remaining between them. In DNA, the CDR3 is TGCGCCAGCAGCCAAGATATACCCCAGGGCGGCAATCAGCCCCAGCATTTT. This sequence encodes CASSQDIPQGGNQPQHF.

The rearrangement links TRBV14 to TRBJ2-5, with D maybe TRBD1 (6 bases). Deletions cut 6 bases from V and 5 bases from J, with 16 bases between. The germline gives CDR1 SGHDN, CDR2 FVKESK. This CDR3 comprises 14 residues. CDR3 bases: TGTGCCAGCAGTTCATTCCGGGACACGGAGACCCAGTACTTC. Protein product: CASSSFRDTETQYF.

The chain is built from TRBV6-1 and TRBJ2-7, with TRBD2 as a possible D gene (5 bases). Germline-derived CDR1 and CDR2 are MNHNS and SASEGT. The ends were cut back, 2 bases at V and 3 bases at J, with 11 bases in the middle. The CDR3 contains 14 residues. The CDR3 region is CASSETRRLYEQYF. Written as DNA, the CDR3 is TGTGCCAGCAGTGAAACGAGGAGGCTCTACGAGCAGTACTTC.

This clone has a single count. The chain employs TRBV5-6 and TRBJ2-5, with a tentative D call TRBD2 (5 bases). V was clipped by 1 base and J by 5 bases, with 15 bases between them. Germline V gives CDR1 SGHDT, CDR2 YYEEEE. The CDR3 has 15 amino acids. CDR3: CASSLLTGSGETQYF. In DNA, the CDR3 is TGTGCCAGCAGCTTGCTAACGGGGTCCGGGGAGACCCAGTACTTC.

The rearrangement uses TRBV19 and TRBJ2-5; 10 nucleotides line up with TRBD2. Trimming cost V 4 bases and J 2 bases; bases outside gene matches: 7. CDR3 length equals 16 residues. Germline V gene lookup returns CDR1 LNHDA and CDR2 SQIVND (reference sequence). The CDR3 is CASSTRLAGDQETQYF. CDR3 bases: TGTGCCAGTAGTACCCGGCTAGCGGGGGATCAAGAGACCCAGTACTTC.

The chain links TRBV28 to TRBJ2-7; D is perhaps TRBD2 (5 bases). V lost 5 bases and J 5 bases, leaving 22 bases between the germline ends. The CDR3 has 16 residues. Germline V gene data show CDR1 as MDHEN and CDR2 as SYDVKM. The CDR3 spells CASSPPRVLVPHEQYF. CDR3 bases: TGTGCCAGCAGTCCCCCCCGTGTACTAGTGCCCCACGAGCAGTACTTC.

This chain joins TRBV7-6 and TRBJ2-7; D may be TRBD2 (6 bases). CDR1 and CDR2 from the germline V gene are SGHVS and FNYEAQ. The CDR3 has 16 amino acids. Trimming pared 3 bases from V and 2 bases from J, leaving 17 bases between. For the CDR3, the DNA is TGTGCCAGCAGCTTTAAGGGACTCTCTCTCCCCTACGAGCAGTACTTC. It encodes CASSFKGLSLPYEQYF.

This chain connects TRBV29-1 to TRBJ1-1, with a possible D match to TRBD1 (5 bases). The V end lost 3 bases, the J end lost 4 bases, and 12 bases lay between the germline ends. In germline, CDR1 is SQVTM, CDR2 ANQGSEA. The CDR3 is 13 residues long. The CDR3 DNA is TGCAGCGTTGAGATAGGTAGGGGCACTGAAGCTTTCTTT. Translating gives CSVEIGRGTEAFF.

The CDR3 sequence: CSARILRETQYF. The CDR3 DNA sequence: TGCAGCGCCCGCATACTCCGAGAGACCCAGTACTTC. The J gene is TRBJ2-5, the V gene TRBV29-1; D ambiguous. Trimming removed 7 bases from V and 4 bases from J, with 13 bases in between. The CDR3 covers 12 residues. Germline assignment: CDR1 SQVTM and CDR2 ANQGSEA. Combining the CDR3 with reference TRBV29-1 and TRBJ2-5 gives the whole variable domain SAVISQKPSRDICQRGTSLTIQCQVDSQVTMMFWYRQQPGQSLTLIATANQGSEATYESGFVIDKFPISRPNLTFSTLTVSNMSPEDSSIYLCSARILRETQYFGPGTRLLVL.

The V and J genes are TRBV5-4 and TRBJ1-4; 9 bases are shared with TRBD1. This CDR3 comprises 17 residues. The trim removed 1 base at V and 0 bases at J, leaving 4 bases unmatched. Germline assignment: CDR1 SGHNT and CDR2 YYREEE (reference sequence). The DNA of the CDR3 is TGTGCCAGCAGCTTGATGGGACAGGGATCAACTAATGAAAAACTGTTTTTT. It codes for CASSLMGQGSTNEKLFF.

This sequence joins TRBV4-1 and TRBJ2-4, with 9 bases identical to TRBD2. V dropped 3 bases and J dropped 8; count of bases not matched to a gene: 20. This CDR3 spans 19 amino acids. The germline V gene has CDR1 MGHRA and CDR2 YSYEKL. The CDR3 is CASSHPAGGWNRDIDIQYF. CDR3 nucleotide sequence: TGCGCCAGCAGCCATCCGGCGGGAGGGTGGAATCGAGATATTGACATTCAGTACTTC.

The V call is TRBV10-3, the J call TRBJ2-7, with TRBD2 matching over 13 bases. Germline CDR1 ENHRY, CDR2 SYGVKD. The CDR3 loop spans 17 amino acids. Germline trimming cut 3 bases from V and 6 bases from J; bases unmatched to any gene: 11. Here the CDR3 DNA reads TGTGCCATCAGTGACCCTACTAGCGGGGGGGGCCTCGGCGAGCAGTACTTC. Its translation: CAISDPTSGGGLGEQYF.

This clone was seen a few times. The chain carries TRBV10-3 and TRBJ1-2; maybe TRBD1 (5 bases). Trimming removed 10 bases at V and 6 bases at J, with 15 bases between. The CDR3 sequence is 12 residues long. In germline, CDR1 is ENHRY, CDR2 SYGVKD. CDR3 nucleotide sequence: TGTGCCACTCAGACAGACTCTGATGGCTACACCTTC. As protein: CATQTDSDGYTF.

This rearrangement joins TRBV6-6 to TRBJ1-3; D is unclear. The CDR3 extends over 14 amino acids. V was cut by 10 bases and J by 0 bases, with 13 bases left in between. The germline V gene encodes CDR1 MNHNY and CDR2 SVGAGI (reference sequence). The CDR3 loop is CATLPPYSGNTIYF. The CDR3 bases are TGTGCCACCCTACCGCCCTACTCTGGAAACACCATATATTTT.

This clone has more than one count but fewer than ten. The chain links TRBV15 to TRBJ2-1; D ambiguous. Trimming stripped 0 bases from V and 0 bases from J, with 12 bases between. The CDR3 runs to 17 residues. The germline CDR1 and CDR2 sequences are LNHNV and YYDKDF (reference sequence). CDR3 nucleotides: TGTGCCACCAGCAGAGAGGGCCCAGCCAGCTCCTACAATGAGCAGTTCTTC. This gives the protein CATSREGPASSYNEQFF.

The rearrangement links TRBV28 to TRBJ1-5; 7 nucleotides line up with TRBD1. In germline, CDR1 is MDHEN, CDR2 SYDVKM. Trimming took 6 bases from V and 6 from J; bases not matched to a gene: 8. The CDR3 loop spans 14 amino acids. CDR3 nucleotide sequence: TGTGCCAGCAGGGGAACAGGGGAAAGTCAGCCCCAGCATTTT. Residues: CASRGTGESQPQHF.

CDR3 amino acids: CASGGGVAGAQSGTGELFF. The CDR3 coding sequence is TGTGCCAGCGGAGGCGGTGTAGCGGGCGCCCAATCGGGCACCGGGGAGCTGTTTTTT. The chain uses TRBV2 and TRBJ2-2, with TRBD2 matching 7 bases. The CDR3 is 19 amino acids. The J segment lost 4 bases and the V segment lost 8 bases, leaving 22 bases of the junction unmatched. CDR1 and CDR2 (germline): SNHLY, FYNNEI.

J is TRBJ1-1 and V is TRBV4-2; D is possibly TRBD1 (5 bases). Trimming stripped 2 bases from V and 4 bases from J, with 8 bases between. The CDR3 is 13 amino acids. CDR1 is LGHNA, CDR2 YNFKEQ, per germline. The CDR3 loop is CASSQRTGTEAFF. CDR3 nucleotides: TGTGCCAGCAGCCAACGTACAGGCACTGAAGCTTTCTTT.

The CDR3 sequence: CASSLDPTGGTQYF. The CDR3 DNA follows: TGTGCCAGCAGCTTAGATCCCACGGGGGGGACCCAGTACTTC. The chain is built from TRBV7-6 and TRBJ2-5; TRBD2 matches at 7 bases. This CDR3 comprises 14 residues. In germline, CDR1 is SGHVS, CDR2 FNYEAQ. The junction had 6 bases not matched to a gene; V was cut back by 1 base and J by 7 bases.